The 15 T cell receptor beta chains presented below share a single source sample, sequenced in a study of T cells in Graves' hyperthyroidism and ophthalmopathy. Template material for amplifying TCR beta CDR3 regions consisted of RNA transcripts. In the first-round RT-PCR of the TCR CDR3, the HTBI primer set was used. TCRdb reanalysed the multiplex PCR reads using MiXCR and keeps one entry per CDR3 protein. The table has about 350,000 distinct CDR3 sequences, 15% to 20% seen once. The material sequenced was blood. The receptors derive from a woman aged 40 to 50 with Graves' ophthalmopathy.

This clonotype was counted many times. The V call is TRBV12-3 or TRBV12-4, the J call TRBJ1-2; D is ambiguous. This CDR3 region has 15 residues. Trimming took 1 base from V and 6 from J, leaving 15 bases between them. In nucleotides, the CDR3 is TGTGCCAGCAGTTTAGTCGGGTCAGCCGTTGATGGCTACACCTTC. It yields the protein CASSLVGSAVDGYTF.

This sequence joins TRBV6-6 and TRBJ2-1, with D unresolved. V gave up 2 bases and J gave up 6 bases, with 2 bases separating them. The CDR3 runs 11 residues. Germline CDR1 reads MNHNY; CDR2 reads SVGAGI (reference sequence). This CDR3 is CASSYINEQFF. The CDR3 DNA follows: TGTGCCAGCAGTTACATCAATGAGCAGTTCTTC.

This clonotype was found many times. The J gene is TRBJ2-2, the V gene TRBV7-3, with 9 bases matching TRBD1. Germline-derived CDR1 and CDR2 are SGHTA and FQGTGA. The CDR3 consists of 16 residues. The V segment lost 3 bases and the J segment 3 bases; nucleotides outside the gene matches: 5. The CDR3 nucleotides are TGTGCCAGCAGCTTGCCGGGACAGGGTTACACCGGGGAGCTGTTTTTT. Translation gives CASSLPGQGYTGELFF.

The chain combines TRBV2 with TRBJ1-1; D ambiguous. This CDR3 region has 12 residues. Germline V gives CDR1 SNHLY, CDR2 FYNNEI. V shed 3 bases and J shed 11 bases, with 13 bases lying between them. The chain's CDR3 is CASSDSADRAFF. In nucleotides, the CDR3 is TGTGCCAGCAGTGACTCCGCAGATCGGGCTTTCTTT. Full variable domain (remainder filled in from reference TRBV2 and TRBJ1-1): EPEVTQTPSHQVTQMGQEVILRCVPISNHLYFYWYRQILGQKVEFLVSFYNNEISEKSEIFDDQFSVERPDGSNFTLKIRSTKLEDSAMYFCASSDSADRAFFGQGTRLTVV.

This clonotype was seen at least ten times. DNA for the CDR3: TGTGCCAGCAGCTTAGGGACAGGCTCCATCTACGAGCAGTACTTC. Translation gives CASSLGTGSIYEQYF. The rearrangement uses TRBV11-1 and TRBJ2-7, with 7 bases fitting TRBD1. The germline V gene encodes CDR1 SGHAT and CDR2 FQDESV (reference sequence). This CDR3 contains 15 residues. V lost 1 base to trimming and J lost 3 bases; unmatched junction nucleotides: 6. The full variable domain, its missing parts supplied by reference TRBV11-1 and TRBJ2-7, is EAEVAQSPRYKITEKSQAVAFWCDPISGHATLYWYRQILGQGPELLVQFQDESVVDDSQLPKDRFSAERLKGVDSTLKIQPAELGDSAMYLCASSLGTGSIYEQYFGPGTRLTVT.

This clonotype was seen ten or more times. The chain employs TRBV12-3 or TRBV12-4 and TRBJ2-7; 8 bases are a match to TRBD2. Losses at the gene ends were 6 bases for V and 4 bases for J; bases not matched to a gene: 8. CDR3 length: 14 amino acids. CDR3 in DNA: TGTGCCAGCAGCCCCAGCGGGAGCCAATACGAGCAGTACTTC. Translated: CASSPSGSQYEQYF.

Ten or more counts support this clonotype. This chain connects TRBV28 to TRBJ1-5; D gene ambiguous. V lost 8 bases and J lost 0, with 14 bases in between. The CDR3 runs 15 residues. Germline V gene data show CDR1 as MDHEN and CDR2 as SYDVKM. The CDR3 DNA reads TGTGCCAGCGGCAGTGGACGGGTTAGCAATCAGCCCCAGCATTTT. Its protein product is CASGSGRVSNQPQHF.

The chain has TRBV20-1 and TRBJ2-7, with D perhaps matching TRBD1 (6 bases). Trimming removed 3 bases from V and 2 bases from J, with 14 bases in between. The CDR3 is 14 amino acids. The germline gives CDR1 DFQATT, CDR2 SNEGSKA (reference sequence). The CDR3 sequence: CSASPRGPAYEQYF. CDR3 DNA sequence: TGCAGTGCTAGCCCCAGGGGCCCGGCCTACGAGCAGTACTTC.

The V call is TRBV2, the J call TRBJ2-6; no definite D call. Germline values: CDR1 SNHLY, CDR2 FYNNEI. Trimming took off 9 bases at V and 0 bases at J, with 9 bases between the two ends. This CDR3 comprises 14 residues. The CDR3: CARASLSGANVLTF. CDR3 bases: TGTGCCAGAGCTTCACTCTCTGGGGCCAACGTCCTGACTTTC.

This clonotype was found many times. The chain links TRBV6-2 or TRBV6-3 to TRBJ2-5; D might be TRBD1 (6 bases). The V and J ends lost 6 bases and 5 bases respectively, with 13 bases between them. The CDR3 contains 13 residues. From germline, CDR1 is MNHEY and CDR2 SVGEGT. CDR3 amino acids: CASRKQGPETQYF. In DNA, the CDR3 is TGTGCCAGCAGGAAACAGGGTCCTGAGACCCAGTACTTC.

V is TRBV30 and J is TRBJ2-5; no clear D. The CDR3 length is 13 residues. The V end lost 2 bases, the J end lost 2 bases, and 9 bases lay between the germline ends. Looked up from germline, CDR1 is GTSNPN and CDR2 is SVGIG (reference sequence). The CDR3 spells CAWSTALQETQYF. The DNA of the CDR3 is TGTGCCTGGAGTACCGCCCTACAAGAGACCCAGTACTTC. Full variable domain (rest looked up from reference TRBV30 and TRBJ2-5): SQTIHQWPATLVQPVGSPLSLECTVEGTSNPNLYWYRQAAGRGLQLLFYSVGIGQISSEVPQNLSASRPQDRQFILSSKKLLLSDSGFYLCAWSTALQETQYFGPGTRLLVL.

V and J are TRBV11-2 and TRBJ2-2; the D is unclear. Looked up from germline, CDR1 is SGHAT and CDR2 is FQNNGV. This CDR3 comprises 11 residues. The V end lost 5 bases, the J end lost 11 bases, and 9 bases lay between the germline ends. CDR3 nucleotide sequence: TGTGCCAGCAGCCAATCCATAGAGCTGTTTTTT. It codes for CASSQSIELFF.

With respect to this clonotype: This may be a read error: a much more frequent sequence differs by one nucleotide. The rearrangement uses TRBV30 and TRBJ2-4, with D unclear. Trimming took off 5 bases at V and 3 bases at J, with 8 bases between the two ends. Germline lookup yields CDR1 GTSNPN and CDR2 SVGIG (reference sequence). The CDR3 runs to 12 residues. The CDR3 loop reads CAWEVGKNIQYF. CDR3 nucleotides: TGTGCCTGGGAGGTCGGCAAAAACATTCAGTACTTC.

This clonotype occurred many times. V and J are TRBV27 and TRBJ2-1, with 9 nucleotides matching TRBD1. V was clipped by 3 bases and J by 11 bases; unmatched bases: 14. The germline V gene encodes CDR1 MNHEY and CDR2 SMNVEV (reference sequence). CDR3 length: 16 amino acids. The CDR3 sequence is CASSLPGTGLRSKQFF. The CDR3 DNA reads as TGTGCCAGCAGTTTGCCCGGGACAGGGTTGAGGAGTAAGCAGTTCTTC.

This clonotype was picked up many times. The rearrangement links TRBV12-3 or TRBV12-4 to TRBJ2-5, with D hard to call. The CDR3 covers 15 residues. The V and J ends lost 6 bases and 2 bases respectively, with 16 bases between them. The CDR3 protein is CASSIVPGLQETQYF. CDR3 bases: TGTGCCAGCAGCATAGTTCCTGGGTTGCAAGAGACCCAGTACTTC.